These 12 T cell receptor beta chains came from one sample sequenced in a study of breast tumors, draining lymph nodes, adjacent tissues (dated by TCRdb to about 2016). Lymph node samples were obtained from the axillary draining lymph nodes of breast cancer patients. The library was generated by multiplex PCR. The sequencer listed for this sample is Illumina HiSeq 2000. TCRdb's own reprocessing of the public reads used fastp at Q25 and MiXCR and kept productive beta chains. Identical CDR3 protein sequences are pooled into one entry, listed with their most common genes and DNA. In this sample the table shows some 170,000 distinct CDR3 sequences, around 35% of which occur a single time. Clones ranked in the top ten supply less than 4% of the sample. The sequenced sample was axillary lymph node tissue. The source is a female donor with breast cancer. Some clones in this sample may be carry-over from other donors' samples.

This chain uses TRBV9 with TRBJ1-3; D might be TRBD1 (6 bases). V was trimmed by 3 bases and J by 5 bases, leaving 15 bases between them. The germline V gene encodes CDR1 SGDLS and CDR2 YYNGEE. This CDR3 region has 15 residues. As DNA, the CDR3 is TGTGCCAGCAGCGACAGCGGGGGGGGCCGAAACACCATATATTTT. Translating gives CASSDSGGGRNTIYF.

This clonotype was counted at least ten times. The J gene is TRBJ2-7, the V gene TRBV19; 10 bases match TRBD2. Trimming cost V 5 bases and J 1 base; bases outside gene matches: 2. The CDR3 loop spans 14 amino acids. Germline loops: CDR1 LNHDA, CDR2 SQIVND (reference sequence). The CDR3 protein is CASSATSGSYEQYF. CDR3 DNA: TGTGCCAGTAGTGCGACTAGCGGGTCCTACGAGCAGTACTTC.

Many counts were recorded for this clonotype. V is TRBV11-2 and J is TRBJ2-7; 7 bases are a match to TRBD2. There are 17 residues in the CDR3. V lost 6 bases and J lost 0; bases outside the gene matches: 14. The germline V gene has CDR1 SGHAT and CDR2 FQNNGV. The CDR3 DNA follows: TGTGCCAGCAGACCGGGAGGATTGACCCTTCACTCCTACGAGCAGTACTTC. Its translation: CASRPGGLTLHSYEQYF.

The sample holds many counts of this clonotype. The rearrangement uses TRBV10-1 and TRBJ1-5, with 11 bases lining up with TRBD1. Germline V CDR1 and CDR2: WNHNN, SYGVQD (reference sequence). The CDR3 consists of 18 residues. V shed 1 base and J 7 bases; nucleotides not matched to a gene: 12. As DNA, the CDR3 is TGCGCCAGCAGTGAGTTTAAACGGACAGGGGGCGTTCGGCAGCCCCAGCATTTT. Amino acid sequence: CASSEFKRTGGVRQPQHF.

This clonotype was picked up a small number of times. A much larger clone differs from this one at a single base, so this may be a read error. The V call is TRBV7-9, the J call TRBJ2-5; 12 bases are a match to TRBD2. V lost 5 bases and J lost 7; bases outside the gene matches: 8. Germline V gives CDR1 SEHNR, CDR2 FQNEAQ (reference sequence). The CDR3 sequence is 15 residues long. DNA of the CDR3: TGTGCCAGCAGCGCTAGCGGGGGGGGGAAAGGGACCCAGTACTTC. Protein product: CASSASGGGKGTQYF.

This clonotype was detected ten times or more. The chain joins TRBV5-1 to TRBJ2-7; TRBD2 agrees at 7 bases. The germline V gene has CDR1 SGHRS and CDR2 YFSETQ. This CDR3 region has 18 residues. V lost 5 bases and J lost 0; bases outside the gene matches: 17. CDR3 coding DNA: TGCGCCAGCAGGCGTATCCCTAAAGGACTAGGTTCCTCCTACGAGCAGTACTTC. Its protein is CASRRIPKGLGSSYEQYF.

This clonotype was detected once. The V call is TRBV4-2, the J call TRBJ2-3, with 10 bases lining up with TRBD2. The CDR3 is 16 residues long. V lost 5 bases, J lost 5 bases, and 10 bases stayed unmatched. CDR1 LGHNA and CDR2 YNFKEQ come from the germline V gene. The CDR3 reads CASSYGLAGAGDTQYF. CDR3 DNA: TGTGCCAGCAGCTACGGGCTAGCGGGGGCTGGAGATACGCAGTATTTT.

The chain carries TRBV7-9 and TRBJ1-2; tentative D call: TRBD1 (5 bases). V gave up 4 bases and J gave up 4 bases, with 13 bases separating them. Germline V gives CDR1 SEHNR, CDR2 FQNEAQ (reference sequence). The CDR3 loop spans 14 amino acids. CDR3 amino acids: CASSSGGGSYGYTF. The DNA of the CDR3 is TGTGCCAGCAGCTCCGGGGGGGGAAGCTATGGCTACACCTTC.

This clonotype was recorded at least ten times. The rearrangement links TRBV5-5 to TRBJ1-2; D remains unclear. CDR3 size: 12 residues. The V and J ends lost 0 bases and 10 bases respectively, with 10 bases between them. The germline CDR1 and CDR2 sequences are SGHKS and YYEKEE (reference sequence). This CDR3 reads CASSLGGKDYTF. In nucleotides, the CDR3 is TGTGCCAGCAGCTTGGGAGGGAAGGACTACACCTTC.

This chain joins TRBV2 and TRBJ2-1; D may match TRBD1 or TRBD2 (6 bases each). Germline V CDR1 and CDR2: SNHLY, FYNNEI. This CDR3 comprises 14 residues. Trimming took 7 bases from V and 4 from J, leaving 14 bases between them. The CDR3 reads CASKMEGGYNEQFF. CDR3 in DNA: TGTGCCAGCAAGATGGAGGGGGGTTACAATGAGCAGTTCTTC.

This clonotype was seen many times. This chain connects TRBV5-1 to TRBJ2-1, with 8 bases identical to TRBD2. J gave up 4 bases and V 2 bases, and 8 bases lay outside the gene matches. This CDR3 region has 16 residues. Germline V lookup: CDR1 SGHRS, CDR2 YFSETQ. The chain's CDR3 is CASSLNKRGIYNEQFF. CDR3 in DNA: TGCGCCAGCAGCTTAAACAAGCGGGGGATATACAATGAGCAGTTCTTC.

A remark on this clonotype: Possible read error: a much larger clone is one base away. The CDR3 sequence: CAWSPDSYDQYF. CDR3 bases: TGTGCCTGGAGTCCCGACAGTTACGATCAGTACTTC. V usage is TRBV30 and J usage is TRBJ2-7; the D gene is possibly TRBD1 (5 bases). Germline-derived CDR1 and CDR2 are GTSNPN and SVGIG (reference sequence). The CDR3 extends over 12 amino acids.